These 14 T cell receptor beta chains share one sample of origin, sequenced in a study of blood T cell repertoires in COVID-19. The data were produced by immunoSEQ multiplex PCR, yet TCRdb's version contains in-frame clones alone and is incomplete. This table has around 150,000 clones, around 81% appearing once. Sequencing used peripheral blood. Source of these receptors: a man aged 60-69 years with active or convalescent COVID-19.

The chain links TRBV7-9 to TRBJ2-3; a weak D match, TRBD2 (5 bases). The CDR3 contains 16 residues. V was clipped by 1 base and J by 0 bases, with 11 bases between them. Per germline, CDR1 SEHNR and CDR2 FQNEAQ (reference sequence). The CDR3 here is CASSLDRTPSTDTQYF. CDR3 in DNA: TGTGCCAGCAGCTTAGATCGGACTCCGAGCACAGATACGCAGTATTTT.

J is TRBJ2-7 and V is TRBV5-5, with TRBD1 matching over 7 bases. Trimming took 2 bases from V and 2 from J; bases not matched to a gene: 4. Germline-derived CDR1 and CDR2 are SGHKS and YYEKEE (reference sequence). CDR3 size: 14 residues. The CDR3 sequence: CASSFRDSTYEQYF. CDR3 sequence (DNA): TGTGCCAGCAGCTTCCGGGACAGTACCTACGAGCAGTACTTC.

This clone was recorded a few times. V gene TRBV19 combines with J gene TRBJ2-7, with 7 positions matching TRBD1. J lost 0 bases, V lost 5 bases, and 7 bases had no gene match. The germline V gene has CDR1 LNHDA and CDR2 SQIVND (reference sequence). This CDR3 has 15 amino acids. The CDR3 spells CASSFTDRSSYEQYF. The CDR3 bases are TGTGCCAGTAGTTTTACGGACAGGTCCTCCTACGAGCAGTACTTC. Full variable domain (remainder filled in from reference TRBV19 and TRBJ2-7): DGGITQSPKYLFRKEGQNVTLSCEQNLNHDAMYWYRQDPGQGLRLIYYSQIVNDFQKGDIAEGYSVSREKKESFPLTVTSAQKNPTAFYLCASSFTDRSSYEQYFGPGTRLTVT.

V is TRBV14 and J is TRBJ2-3; TRBD1 aligns across 7 bases. J gave up 5 bases and V 3 bases, and 8 bases lay outside the gene matches. CDR3 size: 15 residues. Germline CDR1 is SGHDN and CDR2 is FVKESK. CDR3 DNA sequence: TGTGCCAGCAGCCAGGACAGGAAGGGTGTAGATACGCAGTATTTT. Its protein is CASSQDRKGVDTQYF.

This clone was detected only once. The chain joins TRBV7-2 to TRBJ1-2; D uncertain. CDR1 is SGHTA and CDR2 is FQGNSA in the germline V gene. Deletions cut 7 bases from V and 5 bases from J, with 14 bases between. There are 13 residues in the CDR3. The CDR3 nucleotides read TGTGCCAGCACCCTCCCCCAGACTTATGGCTACACCTTC. It encodes CASTLPQTYGYTF.

This chain links TRBV5-1 with TRBJ2-5, with 7 bases aligning to TRBD1. The V segment lost 4 bases and the J segment 3 bases; nucleotides outside the gene matches: 3. CDR3 length: 13 amino acids. Germline V gene sequence: CDR1 SGHRS, CDR2 YFSETQ. CDR3 amino acids: CASSLTGEETQYF. The CDR3 DNA follows: TGCGCCAGCAGCCTCACAGGGGAAGAGACCCAGTACTTC.

The chain couples TRBV5-4 to TRBJ1-2; D might be TRBD1 (5 bases). Germline V CDR1 and CDR2: SGHNT, YYREEE (reference sequence). Trimming removed 0 bases at V and 0 bases at J, with 15 bases between. The CDR3 covers 17 residues. CDR3 protein: CASSLAGSRGANYGYTF. DNA for the CDR3: TGTGCCAGCAGCTTGGCTGGGTCCCGGGGGGCTAACTATGGCTACACCTTC.

The chain combines TRBV4-2 with TRBJ1-4; 10 bases line up with TRBD1. This CDR3 spans 20 amino acids. J was trimmed by 0 bases and V by 3 bases; bases with no gene match: 13. From germline, CDR1 is LGHNA and CDR2 YNFKEQ. The CDR3 nucleotides are TGTGCCAGCAGCCAGAGACTGACAGGGGGCGGACAGGCAACTAATGAAAAACTGTTTTTT. The encoded protein is CASSQRLTGGGQATNEKLFF.

V usage is TRBV5-4 and J usage is TRBJ1-6; 7 nucleotides line up with TRBD1. CDR3 length: 13 residues. In germline, CDR1 is SGHNT, CDR2 YYREEE (reference sequence). Trimming removed 4 bases from V and 7 bases from J; junction bases left unmatched: 2. CDR3 protein: CASSRDSNSPLHF. The CDR3 region has the DNA TGTGCCAGCAGCAGGGACAGCAATTCACCCCTCCACTTT. Combining the CDR3 with reference TRBV5-4 and TRBJ1-6 gives the whole variable domain ETGVTQSPTHLIKTRGQQVTLRCSSQSGHNTVSWYQQALGQGPQFIFQYYREEENGRGNFPPRFSGLQFPNYSSELNVNALELDDSALYLCASSRDSNSPLHFGNGTRLTVT.

The chain carries TRBV4-2 and TRBJ2-5; tentative D call: TRBD1 (6 bases). Germline lookup yields CDR1 LGHNA and CDR2 YNFKEQ. V was shortened by 0 bases and J by 2 bases, with 13 bases between the two germline ends. The CDR3 runs to 16 residues. The CDR3 DNA reads TGTGCCAGCAGCCAAGAAAGGGGACAAAGACAAGAGACCCAGTACTTC. It is translated as CASSQERGQRQETQYF.

This clone showed up just once. The chain links TRBV5-8 to TRBJ2-5, with TRBD1 matching 9 bases. The CDR3 is made up of 14 amino acids. The germline V gene has CDR1 SGHTS and CDR2 YDEGEE. The V segment lost 2 bases and the J segment 2 bases; nucleotides outside the gene matches: 1. The CDR3 bases are TGTGCCAGCAGCTTCGGGACAGGGCAAGAGACCCAGTACTTC. This sequence encodes CASSFGTGQETQYF. Filled out from reference TRBV5-8 and TRBJ2-5, the complete variable domain reads EAGVTQSPTHLIKTRGQQATLRCSPISGHTSVYWYQQALGLGLQFLLWYDEGEERNRGNFPPRFSGRQFPNYSSELNVNALELEDSALYLCASSFGTGQETQYFGPGTRLLVL.

The chain combines TRBV24-1 with TRBJ1-2; D gene uncertain. The CDR3 is 12 residues long. Trimming stripped 4 bases from V and 8 bases from J, with 10 bases between. Germline V lookup: CDR1 KGHDR, CDR2 SFDVKD. CDR3 DNA sequence: TGTGCCACCAGTGACAGCGTTCTCGGCTACACCTTC. Residues: CATSDSVLGYTF.

The V and J genes are TRBV15 and TRBJ2-5; weak D call: TRBD1 (6 bases). The CDR3 length is 14 residues. V dropped 3 bases and J dropped 3 bases, with 11 bases sitting between them. CDR1 is LNHNV and CDR2 is YYDKDF in the germline V gene (reference sequence). The CDR3 coding sequence is TGTGCCACCAGCAGGTGGACAGAAAAAGAGACCCAGTACTTC. Translation gives CATSRWTEKETQYF. Full variable domain (rest looked up from reference TRBV15 and TRBJ2-5): DAMVIQNPRYQVTQFGKPVTLSCSQTLNHNVMYWYQQKSSQAPKLLFHYYDKDFNNEADTPDNFQSRRPNTSFCFLDIRSPGLGDTAMYLCATSRWTEKETQYFGPGTRLLVL.

The chain employs TRBV6-5 and TRBJ2-2; the match to TRBD2 covers 9 bases. The CDR3 is 15 residues long. Germline V lookup: CDR1 MNHEY, CDR2 SVGAGI. V was clipped by 4 bases and J by 6 bases; unmatched bases: 6. CDR3 protein: CASSLGLAGPGELFF. DNA of the CDR3: TGTGCCAGCAGTTTGGGACTAGCTGGCCCCGGGGAGCTGTTTTTT.